Following are 10 T cell receptor beta chains from one sample sequenced in a study of human T cells and chemical hapten exposure. The time point: pre-sensitization, week 0. Treatment here: therapeutic diphenylcyclopropenone sensitization with weekly scalp DPC. TCRdb itself ran the RACE reads through MiXCR, one entry per CDR3 protein. The table has tens of thousands of distinct CDR3 sequences, roughly 11% seen once. The starting material was whole blood, obtained in connection with sensitization to the hapten diphenylcyclopropenone (DPC). Receptors originate from a woman aged 45-65 years with alopecia areata. Some clones in this sample may be carry-over from other donors' samples.

The CDR3 loop is CASKGQGEAGELFF. The CDR3 nucleotides are TGTGCCAGCAAGGGACAGGGGGAGGCCGGGGAGCTGTTTTTT. The V and J genes are TRBV11-3 and TRBJ2-2, with 11 positions matching TRBD1. This CDR3 is built from 14 residues. V dropped 7 bases and J dropped 6; count of bases not matched to a gene: 4. In germline, CDR1 is SGHNT, CDR2 YENEEA.

This clonotype is medium-sized. The chain recombines TRBV28 with TRBJ2-1; no definite D call. The CDR3 contains 13 residues. The V end lost 1 base, the J end lost 5 bases, and 6 bases lay between the germline ends. Germline V gene sequence: CDR1 MDHEN, CDR2 SYDVKM. CDR3: CASSLSRHNEQFF. CDR3 sequence (DNA): TGTGCCAGCAGTTTATCTCGTCACAATGAGCAGTTCTTC.

This clonotype was counted a few times. The V gene is TRBV29-1, the J gene TRBJ2-1; 9 bases are shared with TRBD2. The germline V gene has CDR1 SQVTM and CDR2 ANQGSEA. The CDR3 totals 13 residues. V dropped 4 bases and J dropped 4; count of bases not matched to a gene: 2. CDR3 protein: CSVVAGGYNEQFF. CDR3 in DNA: TGCAGCGTTGTGGCGGGAGGGTACAATGAGCAGTTCTTC.

In its sample, this clonotype was seen many times. CDR3 in DNA: TGCGCCAGCAGCTTGGGACTAGCGGGAGGGTCCTACAATGAGCAGTTCTTC. It specifies CASSLGLAGGSYNEQFF. The chain links TRBV5-1 to TRBJ2-1; 14 bases agree with TRBD2. Germline assignment: CDR1 SGHRS and CDR2 YFSETQ. V dropped 0 bases and J dropped 1; count of bases not matched to a gene: 0. The CDR3 contains 17 residues.

This clonotype was counted a few times. CDR3 in DNA: TGCAGTGCTAGACGGGGGAAAGGAGACACCGGGGAGCTGTTTTTT. It codes for CSARRGKGDTGELFF. This chain joins TRBV20-1 and TRBJ2-2, with a tentative D call TRBD2 (6 bases). This CDR3 has 15 amino acids. CDR1 DFQATT and CDR2 SNEGSKA come from the germline V gene (reference sequence). V was trimmed by 2 bases and J by 3 bases, leaving 13 bases between them.

The rearrangement uses TRBV2 and TRBJ1-5; perhaps TRBD1 as D (5 bases). This CDR3 has 16 residues. The germline V and J ends were trimmed by 1 base and 7 bases, with 17 bases remaining between them. Germline V CDR1 and CDR2: SNHLY, FYNNEI. CDR3 region: CASSEGRRLGQQPQHF. In DNA form, the CDR3 reads TGTGCCAGCAGTGAAGGACGCCGGTTGGGGCAACAGCCCCAGCATTTT.

There are many counts of this clonotype. CDR3: CAGAATRDTGELFF. CDR3 sequence (DNA): TGTGCCGGAGCAGCTACCCGGGACACCGGGGAGCTGTTTTTT. V gene TRBV28 combines with J gene TRBJ2-2; unclear D gene. With 11 bases removed from V and 3 bases from J, the gap between germline ends came to 16 bases. Germline CDR1 and CDR2: MDHEN and SYDVKM. This CDR3 is 14 amino acids long.

This clonotype was seen a handful of times. The V call is TRBV6-2 or TRBV6-3, the J call TRBJ2-3; perhaps TRBD2 as D (6 bases). The CDR3 length is 13 residues. V was cut by 6 bases and J by 2 bases, with 9 bases left in between. The germline V gene encodes CDR1 MNHEY and CDR2 SVGEGT. As DNA, the CDR3 is TGTGCCAGCAGGGGGGACTTCACAGATACGCAGTATTTT. This encodes CASRGDFTDTQYF.

This clonotype was seen at least ten times. This chain links TRBV27 with TRBJ1-5; perhaps TRBD1 as D (5 bases). CDR3 length: 15 amino acids. Trimming removed 0 bases at V and 10 bases at J, with 16 bases between. Per germline, CDR1 MNHEY and CDR2 SMNVEV (reference sequence). The CDR3 sequence is CASSLSKGALYPQHF. The CDR3 DNA follows: TGTGCCAGCAGTTTATCGAAAGGGGCCCTTTATCCCCAGCATTTT.

This clonotype was recorded at least ten times. This rearrangement joins TRBV3-1 to TRBJ2-7; the D is unclear. Germline V gene lookup returns CDR1 LGHDT and CDR2 YNNKEL (reference sequence). The CDR3 covers 13 residues. V was trimmed by 1 base and J by 2 bases, leaving 6 bases between them. The CDR3 reads CASSQGNAYEQYF. CDR3 in DNA: TGTGCCAGCAGCCAAGGAAATGCCTACGAGCAGTACTTC.